The entry below gives a single TCR beta chain sequence along with its context. Its antigen is as yet unknown. The CDR3 is 14 residues long. J gave up 4 bases and V 4 bases, and 6 bases lay outside the gene matches. The germline CDR1 and CDR2 sequences are SGHNT and YYREEE (reference sequence). The sample originates from a study of cytomegalovirus exposure and HLA in healthy donors. Whole-study context: The roughly 120 million unique TCR beta sequences, from about 179 million T cells, were found by an earlier analysis. The study's findings and limits: The study designated 160 or so TCR beta chains cytomegalovirus-associated. Later analysis identified a missense DCLRE1C variant that was linked to TCR beta V- and J-gene trimming.

PCR used 60 Vbeta primers and 13 Jbeta primers. The method was immunoSEQ multiplex PCR; TCRdb's version includes in-frame clones alone and lacks a portion of them. Of approximately 100,000 clones listed, 70% to 80% are singletons. This clonotype was sampled from a man aged 18 to 29 in good health and CMV-seropositive. Material for sequencing was PBMCs. The rearrangement links TRBV5-4 to TRBJ1-1, with 8 positions matching TRBD1. CDR3 nucleotides: TGTGCCAGCAGCACCAGGGGGCTTGCCACTGAAGCTTTCTTT. It codes for CASSTRGLATEAFF.